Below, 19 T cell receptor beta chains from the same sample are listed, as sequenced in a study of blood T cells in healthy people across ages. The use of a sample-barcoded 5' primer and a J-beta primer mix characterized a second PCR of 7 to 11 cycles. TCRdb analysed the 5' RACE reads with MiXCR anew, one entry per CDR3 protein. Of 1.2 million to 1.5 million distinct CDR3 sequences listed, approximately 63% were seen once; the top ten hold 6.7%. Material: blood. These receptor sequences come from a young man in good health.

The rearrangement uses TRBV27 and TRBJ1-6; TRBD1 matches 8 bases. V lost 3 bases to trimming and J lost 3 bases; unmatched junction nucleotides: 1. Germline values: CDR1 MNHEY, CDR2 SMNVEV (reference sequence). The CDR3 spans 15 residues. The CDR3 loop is CASSFTGGYNSPLHF. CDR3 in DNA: TGTGCCAGCAGTTTCACAGGGGGCTATAATTCACCCCTCCACTTT.

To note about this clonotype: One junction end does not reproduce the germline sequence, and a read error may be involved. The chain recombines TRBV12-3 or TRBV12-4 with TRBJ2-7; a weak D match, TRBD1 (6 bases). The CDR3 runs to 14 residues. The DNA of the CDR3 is TGTTCCAGCAGTTTGTCCAGGGGTGCCTACGAGCAGTACTTC. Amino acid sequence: CSSSLSRGAYEQYF.

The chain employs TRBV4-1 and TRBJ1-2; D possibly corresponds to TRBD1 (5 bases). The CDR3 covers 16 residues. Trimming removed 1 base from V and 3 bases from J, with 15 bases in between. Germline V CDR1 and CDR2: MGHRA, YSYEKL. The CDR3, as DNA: TGCGCCAGCAGCCAAGTCAACCCAGGGTTTTACTATGGCTACACCTTC. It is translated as CASSQVNPGFYYGYTF.

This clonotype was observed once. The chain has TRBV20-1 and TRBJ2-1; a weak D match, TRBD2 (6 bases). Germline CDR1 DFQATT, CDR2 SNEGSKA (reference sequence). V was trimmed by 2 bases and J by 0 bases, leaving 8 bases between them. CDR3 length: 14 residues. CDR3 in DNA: TGCAGTGCTAGATCGCGGGACTCCTACAATGAGCAGTTCTTC. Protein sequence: CSARSRDSYNEQFF.

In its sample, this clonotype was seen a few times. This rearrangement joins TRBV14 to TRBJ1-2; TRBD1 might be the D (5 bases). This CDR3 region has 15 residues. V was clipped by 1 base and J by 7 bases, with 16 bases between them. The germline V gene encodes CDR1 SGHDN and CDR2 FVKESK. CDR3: CASSQVSGRESGYTF. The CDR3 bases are TGTGCCAGCAGCCAAGTGTCTGGCAGGGAATCTGGCTACACCTTC.

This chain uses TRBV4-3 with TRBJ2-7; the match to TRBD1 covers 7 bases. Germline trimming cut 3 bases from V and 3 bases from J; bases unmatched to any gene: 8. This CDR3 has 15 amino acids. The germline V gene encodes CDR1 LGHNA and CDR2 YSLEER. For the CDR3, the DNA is TGCGCCAGCAGCCATACTAGGGCAGGGGGCTACGAGCAGTACTTC. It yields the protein CASSHTRAGGYEQYF.

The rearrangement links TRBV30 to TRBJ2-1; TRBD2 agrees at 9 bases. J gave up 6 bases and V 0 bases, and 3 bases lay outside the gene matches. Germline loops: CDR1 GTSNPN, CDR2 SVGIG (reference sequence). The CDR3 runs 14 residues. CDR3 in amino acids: CAWSVGTSTNEQFF. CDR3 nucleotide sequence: TGTGCCTGGAGTGTGGGGACTAGCACCAATGAGCAGTTCTTC.

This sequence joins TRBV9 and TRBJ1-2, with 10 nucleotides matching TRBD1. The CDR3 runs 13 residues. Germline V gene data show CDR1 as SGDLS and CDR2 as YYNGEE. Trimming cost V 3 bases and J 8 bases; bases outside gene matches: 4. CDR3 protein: CASSGDRGHGYTF. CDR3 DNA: TGTGCCAGCAGCGGCGACAGGGGGCACGGCTACACCTTC. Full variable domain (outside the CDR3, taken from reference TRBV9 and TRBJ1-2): DSGVTQTPKHLITATGQRVTLRCSPRSGDLSVYWYQQSLDQGLQFLIQYYNGEERAKGNILERFSAQQFPDLHSELNLSSLELGDSALYFCASSGDRGHGYTFGSGTRLTVV.

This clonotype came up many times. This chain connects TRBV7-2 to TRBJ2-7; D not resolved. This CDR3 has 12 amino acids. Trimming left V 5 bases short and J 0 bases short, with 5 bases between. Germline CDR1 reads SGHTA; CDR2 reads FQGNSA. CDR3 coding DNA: TGTGCCAGCAGCGCGAGCTCCTACGAGCAGTACTTC. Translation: CASSASSYEQYF.

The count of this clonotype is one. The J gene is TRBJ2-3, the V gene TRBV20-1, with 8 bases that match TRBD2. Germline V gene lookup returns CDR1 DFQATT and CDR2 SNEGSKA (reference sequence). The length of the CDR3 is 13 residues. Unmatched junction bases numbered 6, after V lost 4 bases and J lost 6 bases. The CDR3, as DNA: TGCAGTGCTACAACTAGCGGTGTCGATACGCAGTATTTT. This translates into CSATTSGVDTQYF.

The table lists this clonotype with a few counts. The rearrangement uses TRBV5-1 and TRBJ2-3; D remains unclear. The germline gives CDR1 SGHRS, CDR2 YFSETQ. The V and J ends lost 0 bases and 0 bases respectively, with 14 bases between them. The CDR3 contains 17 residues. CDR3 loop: CASSLAFLVPSTDTQYF. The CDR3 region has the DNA TGCGCCAGCAGCTTGGCATTCCTGGTGCCTAGCACAGATACGCAGTATTTT. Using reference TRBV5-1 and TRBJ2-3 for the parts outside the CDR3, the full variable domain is KAGVTQTPRYLIKTRGQQVTLSCSPISGHRSVSWYQQTPGQGLQFLFEYFSETQRNKGNFPGRFSGRQFSNSRSEMNVSTLELGDSALYLCASSLAFLVPSTDTQYFGPGTRLTVL.

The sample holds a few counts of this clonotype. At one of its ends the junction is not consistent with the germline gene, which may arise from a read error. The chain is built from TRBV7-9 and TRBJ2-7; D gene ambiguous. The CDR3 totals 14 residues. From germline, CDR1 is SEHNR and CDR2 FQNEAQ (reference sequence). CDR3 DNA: TGTACCAGCAGCTTAACACAGAGCTCCTACGAGCAGTACTTC. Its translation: CTSSLTQSSYEQYF.

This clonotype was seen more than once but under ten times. In nucleotides, the CDR3 is TGTGCCAGCAGCCAAGGTATAAGCGGCCGATCCTACGAGCAGTACTTC. It specifies CASSQGISGRSYEQYF. The genes are TRBV3-1 and TRBJ2-7; TRBD2 is a possible D gene (5 bases). This CDR3 comprises 16 residues. CDR1 LGHDT and CDR2 YNNKEL come from the germline V gene (reference sequence). V was cut by 1 base and J by 1 base, with 14 bases left in between.

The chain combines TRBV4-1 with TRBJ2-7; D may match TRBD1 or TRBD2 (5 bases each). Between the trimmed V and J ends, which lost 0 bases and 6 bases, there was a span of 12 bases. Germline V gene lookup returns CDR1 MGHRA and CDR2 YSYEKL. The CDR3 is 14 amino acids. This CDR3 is CASSQELRDGEQYF. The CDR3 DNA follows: TGCGCCAGCAGCCAAGAACTCAGGGACGGCGAGCAGTACTTC.

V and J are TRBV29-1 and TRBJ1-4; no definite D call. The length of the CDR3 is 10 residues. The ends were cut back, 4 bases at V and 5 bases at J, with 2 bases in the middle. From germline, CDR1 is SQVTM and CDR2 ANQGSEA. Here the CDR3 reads CSVVNEKLFF. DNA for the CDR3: TGCAGCGTTGTGAATGAAAAACTGTTTTTT.

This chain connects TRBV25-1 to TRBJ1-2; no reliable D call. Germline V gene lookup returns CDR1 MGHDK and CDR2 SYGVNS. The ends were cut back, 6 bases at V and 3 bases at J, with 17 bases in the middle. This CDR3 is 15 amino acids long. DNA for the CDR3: TGTGCCAGCAGCATTAATTCGCGGGCTGACTATGGCTACACCTTC. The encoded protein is CASSINSRADYGYTF.

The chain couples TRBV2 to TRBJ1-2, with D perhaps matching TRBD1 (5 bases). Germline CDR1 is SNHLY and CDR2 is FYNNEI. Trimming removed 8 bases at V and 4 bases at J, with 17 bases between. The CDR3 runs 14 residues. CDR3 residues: CASADSVITYGYTF. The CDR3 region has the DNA TGTGCCAGCGCCGACAGCGTTATTACCTATGGCTACACCTTC.

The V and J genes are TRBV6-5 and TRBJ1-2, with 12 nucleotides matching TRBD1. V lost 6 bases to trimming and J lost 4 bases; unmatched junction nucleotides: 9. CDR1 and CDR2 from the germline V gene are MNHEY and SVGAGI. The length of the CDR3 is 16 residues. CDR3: CASSSGTGGRSYGYTF. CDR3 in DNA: TGTGCCAGCAGCTCCGGGACAGGGGGCAGGAGCTATGGCTACACCTTC.

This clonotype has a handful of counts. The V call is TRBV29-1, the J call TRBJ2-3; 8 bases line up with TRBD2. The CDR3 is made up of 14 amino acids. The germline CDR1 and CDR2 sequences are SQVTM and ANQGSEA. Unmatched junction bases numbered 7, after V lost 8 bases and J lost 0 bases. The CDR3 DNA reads TGCAGCTCCCGACTAGCGTACAGCACAGATACGCAGTATTTT. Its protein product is CSSRLAYSTDTQYF.